The source of this TCR beta chain is a study of lymphopenia after photon versus proton radiotherapy. Study observations and caveats: Only patients who died were analyzed for survival; proton advantage is unproven. A bigger post-nadir fall in TCR diversity correlated inversely with survival time in deceased patients.

Sequenced by immunoSEQ multiplex PCR; TCRdb stores in-frame clones only, minus some. The sample holds some 30,000 clones, about nine tenths seen once. On this clone: Its specificity is not known.

Germline CDR1 reads LNHDA; CDR2 reads SQIVND (reference sequence). V lost 5 bases to trimming and J lost 4 bases; unmatched junction nucleotides: 5. The CDR3 loop spans 14 amino acids. This clonotype was obtained from a woman in her fifties or sixties with cholangiocarcinoma. Some clones in this sample may be carry-over from other donors' samples. The starting material was peripheral blood, obtained from a patient treated with proton-based radiotherapy. The chain couples TRBV19 to TRBJ1-5; 7 bases are shared with TRBD1. The CDR3 here is CASSVTGANQPQHF. CDR3 DNA sequence: TGTGCCAGTAGTGTTACAGGGGCAAATCAGCCCCAGCATTTT. Based on the CDR3 plus reference TRBV19 and TRBJ1-5, the full variable domain is DGGITQSPKYLFRKEGQNVTLSCEQNLNHDAMYWYRQDPGQGLRLIYYSQIVNDFQKGDIAEGYSVSREKKESFPLTVTSAQKNPTAFYLCASSVTGANQPQHFGDGTRLSIL.